This T cell receptor (beta chain) was recorded in a study of blood T cell repertoires in COVID-19. The assay was immunoSEQ multiplex PCR, and TCRdb's table has in-frame clones only and misses some. This sample has 190,000 or so clones, with around 90% found just once. Participant age was about 18 to 100 years, and participants resided in approximately 24 US areas. Grouping used clinical history reported by participants in a survey and questionnaire. Trimming removed 0 bases at V and 4 bases at J, with 11 bases between. The V gene's germline CDR1 is KGHSH and CDR2 LQKENI. The CDR3 contains 15 residues.

The sequence was obtained from a man between 18 and 35 years old with acute COVID-19. This chain links TRBV18 with TRBJ2-3; tentatively, D is TRBD1 (6 bases). The specimen was PBMCs or T cells enriched from blood (not recorded which). The CDR3 here is CASSPPVGGSDTQYF. For the CDR3, the DNA is TGTGCCAGCTCACCACCGGTAGGGGGATCAGATACGCAGTATTTT.